The source of this T cell receptor beta chain is a study of blood T cell repertoires in COVID-19. Study overall: Samples of COVID-19 (acute and convalescent) were obtained from the United States, Italy and Spain. PBMCs, B-cell-depleted T cells, or T cells were the source of the cDNA or gDNA that made up the material.

In the authors' workflow: Reference gene primer amplification gave nucleated cell count estimates. Profiling relied on immunoSEQ multiplex PCR, and the TCRdb table lists in-frame clones only, not all of them. The D gene and trimming were derived from the DNA, and the V and J assignments and clone size from that table. The profile covers about 76,000 clones, with under 85% appearing a single time and roughly 21% taken by the ten largest. V lost 2 bases and J lost 5; bases outside the gene matches: 6. Germline V gene sequence: CDR1 KGHSH, CDR2 LQKENI. The CDR3 extends over 15 amino acids. The sequencing input was peripheral blood. The V and J genes are TRBV18 and TRBJ1-5; 7 nucleotides match TRBD1. This receptor was obtained from a man between 65 and 85 years old with acute or convalescent COVID-19. The CDR3 DNA follows: TGTGCCAGCTCACCAGAGACAGGGACGGATCAGCCCCAGCATTTT. This codes for CASSPETGTDQPQHF. Full variable domain (remainder filled in from reference TRBV18 and TRBJ1-5): NAGVMQNPRHLVRRRGQEARLRCSPMKGHSHVYWYRQLPEEGLKFMVYLQKENIIDESGMPKERFSAEFPKEGPSILRIQQVVRGDSAAYFCASSPETGTDQPQHFGDGTRLSIL.